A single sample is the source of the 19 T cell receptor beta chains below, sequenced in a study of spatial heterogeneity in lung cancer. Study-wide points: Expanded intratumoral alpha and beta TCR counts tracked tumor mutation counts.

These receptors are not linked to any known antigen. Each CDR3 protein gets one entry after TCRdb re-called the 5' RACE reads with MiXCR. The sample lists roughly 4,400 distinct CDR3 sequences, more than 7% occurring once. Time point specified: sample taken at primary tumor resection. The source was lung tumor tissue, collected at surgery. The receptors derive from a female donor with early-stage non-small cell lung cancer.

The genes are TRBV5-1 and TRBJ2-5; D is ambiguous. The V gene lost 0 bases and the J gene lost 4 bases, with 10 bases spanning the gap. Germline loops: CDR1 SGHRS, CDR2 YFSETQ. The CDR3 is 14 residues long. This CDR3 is CASSLAVVRETQYF. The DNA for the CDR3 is TGCGCCAGCAGCTTGGCCGTCGTCCGAGAGACCCAGTACTTC.

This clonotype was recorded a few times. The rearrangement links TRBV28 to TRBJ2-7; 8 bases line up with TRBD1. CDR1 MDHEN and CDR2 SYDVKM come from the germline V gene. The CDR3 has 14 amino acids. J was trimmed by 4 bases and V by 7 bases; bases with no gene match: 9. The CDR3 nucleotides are TGTGCCAGCATAGATTTGCAGGGGGCTTACGAGCAGTACTTC. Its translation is CASIDLQGAYEQYF.

In DNA, the CDR3 is TGTGCCATCAGCCGGACTAGGTACAATGAGCAGTTCTTC. Its translation: CAISRTRYNEQFF. The chain has TRBV10-3 and TRBJ2-1, with TRBD2 identical over 7 bases. Germline lookup yields CDR1 ENHRY and CDR2 SYGVKD. The CDR3 spans 13 residues. The V segment lost 6 bases and the J segment 4 bases; nucleotides outside the gene matches: 3.

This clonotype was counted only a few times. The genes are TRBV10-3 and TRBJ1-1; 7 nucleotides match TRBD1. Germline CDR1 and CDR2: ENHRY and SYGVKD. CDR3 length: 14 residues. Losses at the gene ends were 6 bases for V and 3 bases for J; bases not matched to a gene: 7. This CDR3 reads CAISLTGRDTEAFF. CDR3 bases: TGTGCCATCAGCCTGACAGGGAGGGACACTGAAGCTTTCTTT.

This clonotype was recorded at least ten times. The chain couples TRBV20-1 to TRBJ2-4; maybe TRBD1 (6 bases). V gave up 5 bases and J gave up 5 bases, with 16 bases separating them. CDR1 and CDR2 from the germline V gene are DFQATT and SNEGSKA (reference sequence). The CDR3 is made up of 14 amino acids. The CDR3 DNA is TGCAGTGCTCCCCGATGGGGACAAGAAAACATTCAGTACTTC. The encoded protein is CSAPRWGQENIQYF.

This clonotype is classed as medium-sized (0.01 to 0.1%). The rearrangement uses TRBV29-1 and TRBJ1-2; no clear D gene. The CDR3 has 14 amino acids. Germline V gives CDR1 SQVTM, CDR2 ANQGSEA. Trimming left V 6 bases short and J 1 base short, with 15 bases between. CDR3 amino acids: CSVLPYRNNYGYTF. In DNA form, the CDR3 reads TGCAGCGTCCTTCCCTACAGAAATAACTATGGCTACACCTTC.

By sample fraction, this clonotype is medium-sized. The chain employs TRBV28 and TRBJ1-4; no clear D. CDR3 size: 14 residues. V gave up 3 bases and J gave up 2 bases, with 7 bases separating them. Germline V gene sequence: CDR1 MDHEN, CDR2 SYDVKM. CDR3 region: CASSLEGTNEKLFF. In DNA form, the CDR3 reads TGTGCCAGCAGTTTGGAAGGGACTAATGAAAAACTGTTTTTT.

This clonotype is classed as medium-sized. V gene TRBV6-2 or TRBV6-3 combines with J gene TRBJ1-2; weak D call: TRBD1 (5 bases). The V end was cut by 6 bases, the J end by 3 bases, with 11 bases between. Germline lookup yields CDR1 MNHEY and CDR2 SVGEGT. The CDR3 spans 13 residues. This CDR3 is CASSVTGDYGYTF. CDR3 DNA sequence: TGTGCCAGCAGCGTGACGGGGGACTATGGCTACACCTTC.

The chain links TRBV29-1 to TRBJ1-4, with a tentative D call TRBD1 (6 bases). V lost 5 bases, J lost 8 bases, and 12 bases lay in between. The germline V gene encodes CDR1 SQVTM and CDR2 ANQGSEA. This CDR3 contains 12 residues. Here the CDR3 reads CSVRGADEKLFF. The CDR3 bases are TGCAGCGTTAGGGGGGCTGACGAAAAACTGTTTTTT.

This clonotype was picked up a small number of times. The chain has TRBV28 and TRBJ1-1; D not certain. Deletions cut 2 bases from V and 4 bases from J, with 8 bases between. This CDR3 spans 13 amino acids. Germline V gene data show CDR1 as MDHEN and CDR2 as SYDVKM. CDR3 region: CASSLMGPTEAFF. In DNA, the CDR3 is TGTGCCAGCAGTTTAATGGGTCCCACTGAAGCTTTCTTT.

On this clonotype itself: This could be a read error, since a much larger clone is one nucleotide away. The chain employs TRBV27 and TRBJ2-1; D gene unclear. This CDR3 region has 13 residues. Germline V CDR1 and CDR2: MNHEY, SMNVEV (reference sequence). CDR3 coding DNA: TGTGCCAGCAGAAGACTGAATTACAATGGGCAGTTCTTC. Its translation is CASRRLNYNGQFF.

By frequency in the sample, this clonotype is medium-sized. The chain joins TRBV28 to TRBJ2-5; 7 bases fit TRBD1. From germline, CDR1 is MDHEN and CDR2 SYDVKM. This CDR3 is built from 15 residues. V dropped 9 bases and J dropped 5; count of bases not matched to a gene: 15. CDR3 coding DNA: TGTGCCAGTACCCGGTCAGTAGGGGGCGCGGAGACCCAGTACTTC. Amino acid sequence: CASTRSVGGAETQYF.

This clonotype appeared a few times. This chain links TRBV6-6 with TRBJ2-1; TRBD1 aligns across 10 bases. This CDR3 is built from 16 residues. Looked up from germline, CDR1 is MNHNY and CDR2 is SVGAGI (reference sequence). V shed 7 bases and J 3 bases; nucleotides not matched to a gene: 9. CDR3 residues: CASTPSRTGGYNEQFF. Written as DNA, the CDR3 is TGTGCCAGCACCCCTTCTAGGACAGGGGGCTACAATGAGCAGTTCTTC.

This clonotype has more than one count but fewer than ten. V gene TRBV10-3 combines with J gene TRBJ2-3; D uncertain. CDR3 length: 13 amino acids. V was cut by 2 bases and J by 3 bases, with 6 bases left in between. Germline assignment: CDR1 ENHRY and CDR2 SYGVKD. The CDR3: CAISEPVTDTQYF. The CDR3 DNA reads TGTGCCATCAGTGAGCCGGTAACAGATACGCAGTATTTT.

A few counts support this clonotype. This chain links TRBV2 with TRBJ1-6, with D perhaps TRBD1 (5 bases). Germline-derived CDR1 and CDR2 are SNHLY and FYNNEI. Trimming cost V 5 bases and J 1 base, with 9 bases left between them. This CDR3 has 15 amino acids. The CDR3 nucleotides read TGTGCCAGCAGTCCCCAGGGTTCCTATAATTCACCCCTCCACTTT. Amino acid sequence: CASSPQGSYNSPLHF. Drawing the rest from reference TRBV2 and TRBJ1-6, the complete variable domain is EPEVTQTPSHQVTQMGQEVILRCVPISNHLYFYWYRQILGQKVEFLVSFYNNEISEKSEIFDDQFSVERPDGSNFTLKIRSTKLEDSAMYFCASSPQGSYNSPLHFGNGTRLTVT.

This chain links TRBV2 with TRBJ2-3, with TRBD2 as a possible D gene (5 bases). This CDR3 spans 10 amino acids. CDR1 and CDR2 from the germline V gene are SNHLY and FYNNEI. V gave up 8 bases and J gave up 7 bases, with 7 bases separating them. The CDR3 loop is CASGGNTQYF. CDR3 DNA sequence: TGTGCCAGCGGAGGAAATACGCAGTATTTT.

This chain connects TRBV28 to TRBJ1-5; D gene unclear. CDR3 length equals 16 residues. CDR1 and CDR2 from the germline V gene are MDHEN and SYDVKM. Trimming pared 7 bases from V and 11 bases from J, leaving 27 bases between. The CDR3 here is CASTRAQQRGIMSQHF. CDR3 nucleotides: TGTGCCAGCACTAGGGCCCAACAGCGCGGAATCATGTCCCAGCATTTT.

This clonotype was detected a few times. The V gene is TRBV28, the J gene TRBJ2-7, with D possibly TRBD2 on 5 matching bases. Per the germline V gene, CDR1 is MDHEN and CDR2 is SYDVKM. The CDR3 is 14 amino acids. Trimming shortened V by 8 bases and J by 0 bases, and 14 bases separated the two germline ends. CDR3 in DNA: TGTGCCAGCGGTGAGACGGGGAGCTCCTACGAGCAGTACTTC. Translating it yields CASGETGSSYEQYF.

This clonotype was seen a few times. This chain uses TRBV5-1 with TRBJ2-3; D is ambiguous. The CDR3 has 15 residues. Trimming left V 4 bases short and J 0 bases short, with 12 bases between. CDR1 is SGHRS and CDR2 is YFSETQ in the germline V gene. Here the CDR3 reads CASSPRPDSTDTQYF. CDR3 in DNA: TGCGCCAGCAGCCCGAGGCCGGATAGCACAGATACGCAGTATTTT.